The rows below give T cell receptor beta chains drawn from one sample of a study of T cells after yellow fever vaccination. One entry per CDR3 protein, called by TCRdb with MiXCR from the 5' RACE reads. This repertoire shows some 63,000 distinct CDR3 sequences, approximately 7.4% found once; its top ten account for 36%. Sequenced material: CD8+ T cells sorted from PBMCs, taken 15 days after the yellow fever booster vaccination. Receptors originate from a man aged 30 to 39 who received the YFV17D yellow fever vaccine. Both conserved end residues are part of each CDR3.

v_call,cdr3_aa
TRBV6-5,CASSSGGNEQFF
TRBV11-2,CASSFFHGSSYEQYF
TRBV19,CASSIGTGLNTEAFF
TRBV27,CASSFGLAVYNEQFF
TRBV19,CASSSRHRTSDHEETQYF
TRBV6-2/TRBV6-3,CASSYGGNSYEQYF
TRBV5-1,CASRYGRTRETQYF
TRBV12-5,CASGPSRATEAFF
TRBV12-3/TRBV12-4,CASSLSTPSGTQYF
TRBV6-2/TRBV6-3,CASTTSPLLAGSNNEQFF
TRBV12-3/TRBV12-4,CASRPTGADTQYF
TRBV2,CARQPSSTDTQYF
TRBV7-9,CASSSTLHRPTDTQYF
TRBV7-8,CAPRDLSGANVLTF
TRBV12-3/TRBV12-4,CASAGQETYEQYF
TRBV24-1,CATSPTGFSGELFF